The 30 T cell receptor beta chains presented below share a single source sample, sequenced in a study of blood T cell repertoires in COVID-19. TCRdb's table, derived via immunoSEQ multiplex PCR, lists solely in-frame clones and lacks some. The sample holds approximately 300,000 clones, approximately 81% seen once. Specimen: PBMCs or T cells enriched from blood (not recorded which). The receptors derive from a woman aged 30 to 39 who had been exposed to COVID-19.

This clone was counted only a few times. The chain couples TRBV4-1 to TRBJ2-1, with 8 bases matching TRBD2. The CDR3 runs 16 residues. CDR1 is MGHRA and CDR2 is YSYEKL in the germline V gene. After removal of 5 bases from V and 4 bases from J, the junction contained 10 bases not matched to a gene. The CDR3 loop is CASSVHPSGSYNEQFF. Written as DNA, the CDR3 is TGCGCCAGCAGCGTTCACCCTAGCGGGTCATACAATGAGCAGTTCTTC.

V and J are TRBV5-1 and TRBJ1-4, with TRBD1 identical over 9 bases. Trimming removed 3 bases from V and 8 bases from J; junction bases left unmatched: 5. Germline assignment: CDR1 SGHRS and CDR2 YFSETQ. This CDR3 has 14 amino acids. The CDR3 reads CASSSGTGLEKLFF. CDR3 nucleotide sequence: TGCGCCAGCAGCTCCGGGACAGGGTTGGAAAAACTGTTTTTT.

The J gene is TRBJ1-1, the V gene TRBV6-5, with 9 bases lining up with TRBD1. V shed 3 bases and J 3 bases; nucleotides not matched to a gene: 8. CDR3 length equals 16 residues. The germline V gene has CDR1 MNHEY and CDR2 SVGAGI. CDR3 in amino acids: CASSYEGQGRDTEAFF. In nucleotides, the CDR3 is TGTGCCAGCAGTTATGAGGGACAGGGCAGGGACACTGAAGCTTTCTTT.

DNA of the CDR3: TGTGCCAGCAGTTTAAAGCGGCAGGGGGCCTACGAGCAGTACTTC. Its translation is CASSLKRQGAYEQYF. The chain couples TRBV27 to TRBJ2-7; TRBD1 agrees at 7 bases. The germline gives CDR1 MNHEY, CDR2 SMNVEV (reference sequence). The V gene end was trimmed by 2 bases and the J gene end by 2 bases; junction bases not matched to a gene: 6. The CDR3 length is 15 residues.

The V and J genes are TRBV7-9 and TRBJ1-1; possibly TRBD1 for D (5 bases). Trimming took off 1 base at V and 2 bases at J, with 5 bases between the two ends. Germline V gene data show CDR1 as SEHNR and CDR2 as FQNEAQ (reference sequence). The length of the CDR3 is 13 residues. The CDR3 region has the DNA TGTGCCAGCAGCTTAGGGACAAACACTGAAGCTTTCTTT. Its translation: CASSLGTNTEAFF.

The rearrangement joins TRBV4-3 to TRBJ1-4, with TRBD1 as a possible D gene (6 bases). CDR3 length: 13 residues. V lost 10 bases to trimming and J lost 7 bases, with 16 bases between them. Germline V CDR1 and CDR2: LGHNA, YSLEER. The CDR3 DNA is TGCGCCACAACCAACAGGGTTGGTGAAAAACTGTTTTTT. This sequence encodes CATTNRVGEKLFF.

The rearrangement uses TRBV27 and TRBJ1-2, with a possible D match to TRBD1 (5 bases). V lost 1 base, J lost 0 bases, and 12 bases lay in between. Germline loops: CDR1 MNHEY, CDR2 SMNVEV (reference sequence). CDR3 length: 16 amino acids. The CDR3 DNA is TGTGCCAGCAGTTTATTAATGGACAAAACTAACTATGGCTACACCTTC. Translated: CASSLLMDKTNYGYTF.

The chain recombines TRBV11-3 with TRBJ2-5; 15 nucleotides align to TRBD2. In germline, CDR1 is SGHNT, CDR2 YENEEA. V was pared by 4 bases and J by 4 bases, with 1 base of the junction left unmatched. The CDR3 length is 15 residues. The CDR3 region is CASSSGLAGGETQYF. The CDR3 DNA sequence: TGTGCCAGCAGCTCGGGACTAGCGGGGGGAGAGACCCAGTACTTC.

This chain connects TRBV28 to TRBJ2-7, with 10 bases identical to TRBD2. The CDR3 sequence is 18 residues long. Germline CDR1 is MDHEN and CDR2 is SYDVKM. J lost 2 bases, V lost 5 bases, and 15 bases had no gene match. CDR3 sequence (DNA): TGTGCCAGCAGTCCCTCAAAACGACTAGCGGGTAACCCCTACGAGCAGTACTTC. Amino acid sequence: CASSPSKRLAGNPYEQYF.

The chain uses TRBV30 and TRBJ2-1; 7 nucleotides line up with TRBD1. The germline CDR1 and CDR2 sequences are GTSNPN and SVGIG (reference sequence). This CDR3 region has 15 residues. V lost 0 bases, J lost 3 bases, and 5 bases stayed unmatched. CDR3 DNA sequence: TGTGCCTGGAGTGTCCGAACAGGGGTCTACAATGAGCAGTTCTTC. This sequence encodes CAWSVRTGVYNEQFF.

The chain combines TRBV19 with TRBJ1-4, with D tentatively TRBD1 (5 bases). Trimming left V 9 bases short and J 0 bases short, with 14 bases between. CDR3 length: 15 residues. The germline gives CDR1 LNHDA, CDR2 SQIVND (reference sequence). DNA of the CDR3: TGTGCCAGCCGGAACCTACAGGCAACTAATGAAAAACTGTTTTTT. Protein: CASRNLQATNEKLFF.

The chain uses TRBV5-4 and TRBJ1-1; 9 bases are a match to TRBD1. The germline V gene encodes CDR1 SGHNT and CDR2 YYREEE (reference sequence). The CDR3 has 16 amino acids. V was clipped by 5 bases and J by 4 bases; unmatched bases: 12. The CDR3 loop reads CASSPRGGQGSTEAFF. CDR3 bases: TGTGCCAGCAGTCCCAGGGGAGGACAGGGGAGCACTGAAGCTTTCTTT.

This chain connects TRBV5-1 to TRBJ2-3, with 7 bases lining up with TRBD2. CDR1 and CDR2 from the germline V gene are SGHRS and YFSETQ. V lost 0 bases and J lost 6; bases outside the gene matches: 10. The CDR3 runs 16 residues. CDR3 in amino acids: CASSLDAGVKKDTQYF. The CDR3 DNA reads TGCGCCAGCAGCTTGGATGCGGGAGTGAAAAAGGATACGCAGTATTTT. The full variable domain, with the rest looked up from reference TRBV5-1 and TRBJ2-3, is KAGVTQTPRYLIKTRGQQVTLSCSPISGHRSVSWYQQTPGQGLQFLFEYFSETQRNKGNFPGRFSGRQFSNSRSEMNVSTLELGDSALYLCASSLDAGVKKDTQYFGPGTRLTVL.

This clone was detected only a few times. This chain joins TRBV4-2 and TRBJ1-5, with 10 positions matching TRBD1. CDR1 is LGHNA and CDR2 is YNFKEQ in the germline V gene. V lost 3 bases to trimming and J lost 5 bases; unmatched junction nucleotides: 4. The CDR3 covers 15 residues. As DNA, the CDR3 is TGTGCCAGCAGCCAGGAGGGACAGGGGCATCAGCCCCAGCATTTT. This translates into CASSQEGQGHQPQHF.

CDR3 in amino acids: CASSRAGESNEQFF. DNA of the CDR3: TGTGCCAGCTCCCGAGCGGGAGAATCCAATGAGCAGTTCTTC. The chain links TRBV6-5 to TRBJ2-1; TRBD2 aligns across 8 bases. J was trimmed by 6 bases and V by 8 bases; bases with no gene match: 9. Germline CDR1 and CDR2: MNHEY and SVGAGI. The CDR3 is 14 amino acids.

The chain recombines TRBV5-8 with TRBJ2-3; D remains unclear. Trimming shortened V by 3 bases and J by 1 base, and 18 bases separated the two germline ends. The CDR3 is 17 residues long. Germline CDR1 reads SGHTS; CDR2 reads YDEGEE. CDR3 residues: CASSSTSVTGRTDTQYF. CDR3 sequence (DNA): TGTGCCAGCAGCTCCACGTCGGTAACGGGTCGCACAGATACGCAGTATTTT.

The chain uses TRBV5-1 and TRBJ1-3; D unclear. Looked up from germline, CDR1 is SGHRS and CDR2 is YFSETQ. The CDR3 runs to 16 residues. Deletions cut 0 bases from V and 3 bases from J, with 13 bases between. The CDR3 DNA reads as TGCGCCAGCAGCTTGGACGGCCCAGGAGGTGGAAACACCATATATTTT. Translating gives CASSLDGPGGGNTIYF.

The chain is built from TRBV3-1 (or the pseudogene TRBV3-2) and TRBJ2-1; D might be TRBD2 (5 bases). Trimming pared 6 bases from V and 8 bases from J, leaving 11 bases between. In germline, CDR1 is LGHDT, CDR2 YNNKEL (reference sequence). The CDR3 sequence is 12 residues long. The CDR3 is CASSLVRDEQFF. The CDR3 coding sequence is TGTGCCAGCAGTCTAGTGAGGGATGAGCAGTTCTTC.

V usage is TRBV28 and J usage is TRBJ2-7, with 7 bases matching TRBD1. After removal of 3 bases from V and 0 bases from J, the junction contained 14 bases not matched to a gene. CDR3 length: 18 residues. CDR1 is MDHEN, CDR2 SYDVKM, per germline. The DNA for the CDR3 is TGTGCCAGCAGTTTGGTAGGGGTCGGGACAGCGAGCTCCTACGAGCAGTACTTC. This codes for CASSLVGVGTASSYEQYF.

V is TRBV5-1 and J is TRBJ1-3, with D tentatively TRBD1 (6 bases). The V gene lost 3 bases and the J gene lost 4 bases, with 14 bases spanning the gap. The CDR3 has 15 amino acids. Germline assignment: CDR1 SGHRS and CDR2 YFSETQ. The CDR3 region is CASSSRDTAGNTIYF. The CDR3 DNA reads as TGCGCCAGCAGCTCCCGGGACACTGCCGGAAACACCATATATTTT.

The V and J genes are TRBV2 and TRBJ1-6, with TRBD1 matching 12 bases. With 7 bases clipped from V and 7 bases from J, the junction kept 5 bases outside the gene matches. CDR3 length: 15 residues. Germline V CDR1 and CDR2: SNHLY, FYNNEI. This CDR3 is CASTAGTGGNSPLHF. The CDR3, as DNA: TGTGCCAGCACCGCTGGGACAGGGGGCAATTCACCCCTCCACTTT.

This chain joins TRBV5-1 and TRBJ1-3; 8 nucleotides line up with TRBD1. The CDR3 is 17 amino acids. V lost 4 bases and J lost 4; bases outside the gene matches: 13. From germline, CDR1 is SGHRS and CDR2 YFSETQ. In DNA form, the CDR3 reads TGCGCCAGCAGCACGGAGTCGGACAGGGCAGCAGGAAACACCATATATTTT. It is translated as CASSTESDRAAGNTIYF.

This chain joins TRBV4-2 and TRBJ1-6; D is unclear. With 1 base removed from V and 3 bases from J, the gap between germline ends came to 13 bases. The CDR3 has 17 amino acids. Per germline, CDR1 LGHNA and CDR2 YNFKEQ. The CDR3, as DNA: TGTGCCAGCAGCCAAGCCGACGGCGGACTCTATAATTCACCCCTCCACTTT. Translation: CASSQADGGLYNSPLHF.

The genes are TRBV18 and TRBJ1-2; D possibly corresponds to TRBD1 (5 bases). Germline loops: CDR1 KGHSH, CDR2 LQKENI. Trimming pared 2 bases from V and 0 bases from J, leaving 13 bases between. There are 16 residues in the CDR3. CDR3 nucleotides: TGTGCCAGCTCACCATCGACGACAGCCACTAACTATGGCTACACCTTC. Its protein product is CASSPSTTATNYGYTF.

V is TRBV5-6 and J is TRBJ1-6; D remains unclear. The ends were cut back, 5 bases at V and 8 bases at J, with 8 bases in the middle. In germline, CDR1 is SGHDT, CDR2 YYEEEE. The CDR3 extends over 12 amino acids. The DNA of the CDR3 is TGTGCCAGCAGTGGGCGGGATTCACCCCTCCACTTT. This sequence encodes CASSGRDSPLHF.

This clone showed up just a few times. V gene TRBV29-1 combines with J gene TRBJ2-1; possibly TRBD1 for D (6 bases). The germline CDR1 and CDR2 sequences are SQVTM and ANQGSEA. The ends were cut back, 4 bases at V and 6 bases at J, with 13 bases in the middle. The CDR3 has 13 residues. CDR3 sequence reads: CSVVRTDINEQFF. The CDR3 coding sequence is TGCAGCGTTGTGAGGACAGACATCAATGAGCAGTTCTTC.

CDR3 in amino acids: CASSQEPGEGSPLHF. The DNA for the CDR3 is TGCGCCAGCAGCCAAGAACCAGGGGAGGGTTCACCCCTCCACTTT. This sequence joins TRBV4-1 and TRBJ1-6; D is perhaps TRBD1 (6 bases). The V end lost 0 bases, the J end lost 9 bases, and 12 bases lay between the germline ends. This CDR3 contains 15 residues. Germline CDR1 is MGHRA and CDR2 is YSYEKL.

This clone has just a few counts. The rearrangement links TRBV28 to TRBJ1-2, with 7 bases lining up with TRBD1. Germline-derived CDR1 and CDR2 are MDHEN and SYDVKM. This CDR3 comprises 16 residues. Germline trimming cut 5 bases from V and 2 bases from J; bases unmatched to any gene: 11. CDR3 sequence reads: CASSEVGTERNYGYTF. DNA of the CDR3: TGTGCCAGCAGTGAGGTGGGGACAGAACGAAACTATGGCTACACCTTC.

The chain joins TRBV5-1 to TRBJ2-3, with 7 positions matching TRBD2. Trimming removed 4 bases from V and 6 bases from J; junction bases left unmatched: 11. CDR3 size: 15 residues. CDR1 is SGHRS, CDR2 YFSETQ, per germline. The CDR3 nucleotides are TGCGCCAGCAGCCGTCGGGAGGTCCGCGTCGATACGCAGTATTTT. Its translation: CASSRREVRVDTQYF.

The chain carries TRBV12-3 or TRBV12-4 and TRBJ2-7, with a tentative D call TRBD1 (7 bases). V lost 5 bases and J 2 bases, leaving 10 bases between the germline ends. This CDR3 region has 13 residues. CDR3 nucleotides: TGTGCCAGCAGTCCAGGGGGGCCCTACGAGCAGTACTTC. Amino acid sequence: CASSPGGPYEQYF.